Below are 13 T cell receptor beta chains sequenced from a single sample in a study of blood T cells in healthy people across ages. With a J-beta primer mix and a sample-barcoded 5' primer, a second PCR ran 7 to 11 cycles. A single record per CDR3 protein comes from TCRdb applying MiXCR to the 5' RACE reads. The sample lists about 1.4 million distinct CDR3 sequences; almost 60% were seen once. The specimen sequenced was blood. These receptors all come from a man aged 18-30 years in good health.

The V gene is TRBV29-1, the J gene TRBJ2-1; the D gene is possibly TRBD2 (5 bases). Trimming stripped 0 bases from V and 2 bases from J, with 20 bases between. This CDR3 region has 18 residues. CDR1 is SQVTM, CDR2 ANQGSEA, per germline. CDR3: CSVEDLNSESRAYNEQFF. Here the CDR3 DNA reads TGCAGCGTTGAAGATCTGAATAGCGAGTCCCGAGCCTACAATGAGCAGTTCTTC.

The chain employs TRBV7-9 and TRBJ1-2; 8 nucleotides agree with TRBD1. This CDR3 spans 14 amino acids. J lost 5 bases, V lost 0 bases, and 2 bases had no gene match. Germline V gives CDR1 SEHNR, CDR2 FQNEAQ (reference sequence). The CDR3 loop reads CASSLADREYGYTF. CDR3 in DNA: TGTGCCAGCAGCTTAGCGGACAGGGAGTATGGCTACACCTTC. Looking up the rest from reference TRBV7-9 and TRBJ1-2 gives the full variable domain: DTGVSQNPRHKITKRGQNVTFRCDPISEHNRLYWYRQTLGQGPEFLTYFQNEAQLEKSRLLSDRFSAERPKGSFSTLEIQRTEQGDSAMYLCASSLADREYGYTFGSGTRLTVV.

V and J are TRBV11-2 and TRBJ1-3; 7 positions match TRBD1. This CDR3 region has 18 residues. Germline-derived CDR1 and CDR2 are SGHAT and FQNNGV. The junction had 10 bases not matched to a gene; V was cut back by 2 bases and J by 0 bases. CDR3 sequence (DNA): TGTGCCAGCAGCTTATTTTCAGGGGGTATCAACTCTGGAAACACCATATATTTT. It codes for CASSLFSGGINSGNTIYF.

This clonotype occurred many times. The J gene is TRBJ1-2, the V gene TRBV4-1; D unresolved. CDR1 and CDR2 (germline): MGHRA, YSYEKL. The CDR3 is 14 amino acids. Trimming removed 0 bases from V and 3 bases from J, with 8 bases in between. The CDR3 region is CASSQDRGYYGYTF. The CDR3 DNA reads TGCGCCAGCAGCCAAGATCGAGGTTACTATGGCTACACCTTC.

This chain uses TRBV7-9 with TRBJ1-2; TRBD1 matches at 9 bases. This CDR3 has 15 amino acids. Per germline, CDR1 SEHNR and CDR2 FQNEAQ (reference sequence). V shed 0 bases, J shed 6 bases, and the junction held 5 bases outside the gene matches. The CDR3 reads CASSLARTGAHGYTF. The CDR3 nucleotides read TGTGCCAGCAGCTTAGCCCGGACAGGGGCTCATGGCTACACCTTC.

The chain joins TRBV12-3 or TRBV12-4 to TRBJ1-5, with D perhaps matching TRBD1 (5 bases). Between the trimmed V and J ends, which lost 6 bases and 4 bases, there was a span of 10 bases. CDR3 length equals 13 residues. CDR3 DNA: TGTGCCAGCAGGAGTCAGGGTAATCAGCCCCAGCATTTT. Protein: CASRSQGNQPQHF.

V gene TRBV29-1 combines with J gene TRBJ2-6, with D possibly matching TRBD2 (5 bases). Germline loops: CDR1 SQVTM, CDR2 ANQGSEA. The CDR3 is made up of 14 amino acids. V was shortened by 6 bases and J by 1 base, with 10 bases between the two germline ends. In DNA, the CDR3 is TGCAGCGTAAGGACGGGGTCTGGGGCCAACGTCCTGACTTTC. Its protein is CSVRTGSGANVLTF.

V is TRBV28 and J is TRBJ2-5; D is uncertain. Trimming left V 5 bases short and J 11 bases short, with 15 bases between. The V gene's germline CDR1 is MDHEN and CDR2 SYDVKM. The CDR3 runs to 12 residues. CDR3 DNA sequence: TGTGCCAGCAGTAGTGGGCACCCTGAGCAGTACTTC. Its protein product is CASSSGHPEQYF. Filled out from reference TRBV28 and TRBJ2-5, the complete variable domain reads DVKVTQSSRYLVKRTGEKVFLECVQDMDHENMFWYRQDPGLGLRLIYFSYDVKMKEKGDIPEGYSVSREKKERFSLILESASTNQTSMYLCASSSGHPEQYFGPGTRLLVL.

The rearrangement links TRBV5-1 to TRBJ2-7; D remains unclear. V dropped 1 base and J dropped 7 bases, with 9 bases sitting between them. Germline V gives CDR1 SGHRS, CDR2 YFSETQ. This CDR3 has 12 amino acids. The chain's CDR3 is CASSLLNGEQYF. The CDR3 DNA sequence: TGCGCCAGCAGCTTGTTGAACGGAGAGCAGTACTTC.

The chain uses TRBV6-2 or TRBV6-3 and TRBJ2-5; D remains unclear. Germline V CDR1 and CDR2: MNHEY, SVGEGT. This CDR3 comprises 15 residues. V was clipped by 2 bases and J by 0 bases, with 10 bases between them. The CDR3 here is CASSYQSSDQETQYF. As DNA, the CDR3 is TGTGCCAGCAGTTACCAGTCGAGCGACCAAGAGACCCAGTACTTC.

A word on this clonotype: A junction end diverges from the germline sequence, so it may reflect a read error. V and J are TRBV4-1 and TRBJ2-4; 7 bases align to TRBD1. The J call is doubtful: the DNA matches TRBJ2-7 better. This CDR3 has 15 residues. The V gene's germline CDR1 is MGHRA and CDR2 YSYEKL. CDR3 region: CAGSQVRDRRDEQYF. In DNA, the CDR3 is TGCGCCGGCAGCCAAGTCCGGGACAGAAGGGACGAGCAGTACTTC.

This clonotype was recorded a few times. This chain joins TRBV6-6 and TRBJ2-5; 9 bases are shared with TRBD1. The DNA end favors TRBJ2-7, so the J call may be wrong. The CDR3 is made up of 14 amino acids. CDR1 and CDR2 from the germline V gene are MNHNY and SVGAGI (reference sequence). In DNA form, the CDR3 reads TGTGCCAGCAGTACCGGGACAGGGACTTTCGAGCAGTACTTC. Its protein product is CASSTGTGTFEQYF.

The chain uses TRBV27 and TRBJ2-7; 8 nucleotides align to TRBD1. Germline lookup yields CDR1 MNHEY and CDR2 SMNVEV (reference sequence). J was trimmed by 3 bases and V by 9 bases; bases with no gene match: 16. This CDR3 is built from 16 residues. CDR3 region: CARSQPMPGQVYEQYF. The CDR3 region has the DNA TGTGCCAGAAGTCAACCGATGCCGGGACAGGTCTACGAGCAGTACTTC.